Listed here are 6 T cell receptor beta chains from one sample, sequenced in a study of vaccination and CD4 T cells after COVID-19. The Oncomine TCR Beta short-read assay generated sequence data from the DNA of cultured CD4+ T cells. MiXCR, run by TCRdb on the PCR reads, gives a single entry per CDR3 protein. The sample carries approximately 14,000 distinct CDR3 sequences, around 50% recorded once. Sample treatment: roughly ten-day PBMC culture with coronavirus spike peptide pools or control peptides (ViraFEST assay). What these receptors recognize is not known. The sequencing input was CD4+ T cells from blood, cultured in vitro. The receptors were sampled from a human donor who had recovered from COVID-19.

This chain links TRBV7-2 with TRBJ2-7; tentative D call: TRBD2 (6 bases). Germline V gives CDR1 SGHTA, CDR2 FQGNSA. The length of the CDR3 is 16 residues. The V and J ends lost 4 bases and 1 base respectively, with 17 bases between them. The CDR3 DNA reads TGTGCCAGCAGCTCTGCCCCCCGGGAGAGTTCCTACGAGCAGTACTTC. It specifies CASSSAPRESSYEQYF.

This clonotype showed up just a few times. V and J are TRBV20-1 and TRBJ2-1; TRBD2 agrees at 13 bases. Germline values: CDR1 DFQATT, CDR2 SNEGSKA (reference sequence). This CDR3 is built from 15 residues. The chain's CDR3 is CSSSAGLAGSNEQFF. In DNA, the CDR3 is TGCAGCAGCTCAGCGGGACTAGCGGGAAGCAATGAGCAGTTCTTC.

The rearrangement links TRBV30 to TRBJ1-5, with TRBD1 as a possible D gene (6 bases). The CDR3 has 14 amino acids. The V end lost 2 bases, the J end lost 8 bases, and 16 bases lay between the germline ends. Per germline, CDR1 GTSNPN and CDR2 SVGIG (reference sequence). In DNA form, the CDR3 reads TGTGCCTGGAGTAAGTGGGGGGCCCAGGAGCCCCAGCATTTT. It is translated as CAWSKWGAQEPQHF. Variable domain in full (rest from reference TRBV30 and TRBJ1-5): SQTIHQWPATLVQPVGSPLSLECTVEGTSNPNLYWYRQAAGRGLQLLFYSVGIGQISSEVPQNLSASRPQDRQFILSSKKLLLSDSGFYLCAWSKWGAQEPQHFGDGTRLSIL.

The rearrangement links TRBV12-3 or TRBV12-4 to TRBJ2-7, with D perhaps TRBD2 (6 bases). Trimming cost V 3 bases and J 3 bases, with 12 bases left between them. This CDR3 has 14 residues. The CDR3 loop reads CASSLAGFFYEQYF. The CDR3 DNA follows: TGTGCCAGCAGTTTGGCGGGGTTCTTCTACGAGCAGTACTTC.

This clonotype occurred once. The chain uses TRBV2 and TRBJ1-2, with D tentatively TRBD1 (6 bases). The CDR3 has 13 amino acids. Trimming removed 2 bases from V and 6 bases from J, with 10 bases in between. Per the germline V gene, CDR1 is SNHLY and CDR2 is FYNNEI. The CDR3 spells CASSEQGSHGYTF. CDR3 bases: TGTGCCAGCAGTGAACAGGGGAGCCATGGCTACACCTTC.

The gene calls are TRBV6-1 and TRBJ1-2; 11 nucleotides line up with TRBD1. The V segment lost 5 bases and the J segment 7 bases; nucleotides outside the gene matches: 6. The CDR3 has 14 amino acids. Germline V gene sequence: CDR1 MNHNS, CDR2 SASEGT. CDR3 nucleotide sequence: TGTGCCAGCAGTCCTAGGACAGGGGGCCTTGGCTACACCTTC. Its translation: CASSPRTGGLGYTF.